This T cell receptor (beta chain) was observed in a study of cytomegalovirus exposure and HLA in healthy donors. On the study more broadly: Previous work identified roughly 120 million unique TCR beta sequences from around 200 million T cells.

The germline V gene encodes CDR1 MNHEY and CDR2 SVGAGI. This CDR3 spans 13 amino acids. V trimming: 4 bases; J trimming: 3 bases; junction bases outside the gene matches: 2. The PCR used 60 Vbeta and 13 Jbeta primers. This table comes from immunoSEQ multiplex PCR, and its TCRdb copy is limited to in-frame clones, with some not included. The sample has 95,000 to 150,000 clones; about 81% are singletons. Though nominally healthy at sampling, donors likely had unrecorded immune exposures. Sequenced sample: PBMCs. The genes are TRBV6-5 and TRBJ2-7; 8 bases line up with TRBD1. This sequence was found in a woman in her twenties or thirties in good health and CMV-seronegative. The CDR3 sequence: CASSFDRGYEQYF. The CDR3 DNA is TGTGCCAGCAGTTTCGACAGGGGCTACGAGCAGTACTTC.